This TCR beta chain originates from a study of CD8 T cells in Susac syndrome. The J segment lost 3 bases and the V segment lost 2 bases, leaving 12 bases of the junction unmatched. Germline V gene lookup returns CDR1 MGHDK and CDR2 SYGVNS. The CDR3 length is 18 residues. TCR beta sequences were obtained from blood CD8+ and CD4+ T cells. TEMRA cells were FACS-enriched, with CD8+ and CD4+ T cells isolated negatively. RNA amounts of about 0.5 to 1 ug underwent reverse transcription with random hexamers. By means of immunoSEQ multiplex PCR, TCR beta CDR3 spanning 54 Vbeta and 13 Jbeta underwent amplification. Using its own MiXCR run on the immunoSEQ multiplex PCR reads, TCRdb lists one record per CDR3 protein. This table holds roughly 120,000 distinct CDR3 sequences, 94% found once.

The TCR originated in a human donor with multiple sclerosis. This chain connects TRBV25-1 to TRBJ2-3; 9 positions match TRBD2. Sequencing was carried out using CD4+ T cells from PBMCs. CDR3 sequence: CASSEKLGSGRTTDTQYF. The CDR3 DNA reads as TGTGCCAGCAGTGAAAAACTGGGAAGCGGGAGGACGACAGATACGCAGTATTTT.